The 10 T cell receptor beta chains listed next were all sequenced from one sample in a study of regulatory T cells in long-lasting Graves disease. Arm-PCR of CDR3 regions and iRepertoire HTBI primers were the basis on which TCR beta libraries were built. TCRdb re-called the multiplex PCR reads through MiXCR, storing one row per CDR3 protein. The sample records about 620,000 distinct CDR3 sequences, roughly 15% being singletons. Time point reported: newly diagnosed GD, antithyroid drugs for less than 3 months. Making the TCR library involved RNA that had been extracted from PBMCs. The sample was also reused in another study, on T cells in Graves' hyperthyroidism and ophthalmopathy.

Material: peripheral blood mononuclear cells (PBMCs), obtained at new diagnosis, from a patient treated with antithyroid drugs. The source is a woman aged 25 to 39 with Graves disease.

A few counts support this clonotype. The V gene is TRBV5-1, the J gene TRBJ2-7; D possibly corresponds to TRBD2 (6 bases). CDR1 and CDR2 (germline): SGHRS, YFSETQ. Deletions cut 0 bases from V and 7 bases from J, with 14 bases between. The CDR3 is 14 amino acids. The CDR3: CASSLGRGSGEQYF. CDR3 DNA: TGCGCCAGCAGCTTGGGCCGGGGGTCGGGGGAGCAGTACTTC.

This clonotype has at least ten counts. This sequence joins TRBV3-1 and TRBJ2-3, with TRBD1 identical over 10 bases. The CDR3 runs to 15 residues. Germline CDR1 and CDR2: LGHDT and YNNKEL (reference sequence). The V gene end was trimmed by 4 bases and the J gene end by 3 bases; junction bases not matched to a gene: 4. DNA for the CDR3: TGTGCCAGCAGCCCGGGACAGGGGAAAACAGATACGCAGTATTTT. It specifies CASSPGQGKTDTQYF.

In its sample, this clonotype was seen many times. CDR3 coding DNA: TGCAGCGTGGGGAACGGGAACACTGAAGCTTTCTTT. Its protein product is CSVGNGNTEAFF. The gene calls are TRBV29-1 and TRBJ1-1; D ambiguous. V lost 6 bases and J lost 1, with 9 bases in between. From germline, CDR1 is SQVTM and CDR2 ANQGSEA. The CDR3 sequence is 12 residues long.

The rearrangement links TRBV9 to TRBJ1-1, with D maybe TRBD1 (5 bases). V dropped 2 bases and J dropped 5 bases, with 13 bases sitting between them. The CDR3 totals 14 residues. Germline V gene lookup returns CDR1 SGDLS and CDR2 YYNGEE. CDR3 loop: CASSVQGWGTEAFF. CDR3 bases: TGTGCCAGCAGCGTCCAAGGGTGGGGGACTGAAGCTTTCTTT.

The sample holds a few counts of this clonotype. A read error is possible here, since a much larger clone lies one base away. The chain employs TRBV9 and TRBJ2-2; D is uncertain. Trimming removed 0 bases from V and 7 bases from J, with 4 bases in between. The germline V gene encodes CDR1 SGDLS and CDR2 YYNGEE. The CDR3 is made up of 12 amino acids. The CDR3 DNA is TGTGCCAGCAGCGTAGGGGGCGGGGAGCTGTTTTTT. Translating gives CASSVGGGELFF.

The sample holds many counts of this clonotype. This sequence joins TRBV2 and TRBJ2-7; D remains ambiguous. Per the germline V gene, CDR1 is SNHLY and CDR2 is FYNNEI. Trimming shortened V by 6 bases and J by 4 bases, and 16 bases separated the two germline ends. This CDR3 is built from 14 residues. The CDR3 loop is CASRTTDSLYEQYF. The CDR3 DNA follows: TGTGCCAGCAGAACTACAGATTCCCTGTACGAGCAGTACTTC.

This clonotype was recorded many times. One end of the junction fails to match germline, which may point to a read error. The chain has TRBV20-1 and TRBJ2-3; D gene ambiguous. In germline, CDR1 is DFQATT, CDR2 SNEGSKA (reference sequence). The CDR3 is made up of 10 amino acids. CDR3 residues: CSASTDTQYF. The DNA of the CDR3 is TGCAGTGCTAGCACCGATACGCAGTATTTT.

This clonotype occurred many times. The chain recombines TRBV3-1 with TRBJ2-7; 13 nucleotides align to TRBD2. Trimming took 1 base from V and 4 from J; bases not matched to a gene: 1. Germline CDR1 reads LGHDT; CDR2 reads YNNKEL (reference sequence). The CDR3 runs to 15 residues. DNA for the CDR3: TGTGCCAGCAGCCAAGGACTAGCGGGAGGATACGAGCAGTACTTC. Amino acid sequence: CASSQGLAGGYEQYF.

This clonotype was found a few times. This chain joins TRBV28 and TRBJ2-4; D gene ambiguous. CDR1 and CDR2 (germline): MDHEN, SYDVKM. The V gene lost 3 bases and the J gene lost 0 bases, with 6 bases spanning the gap. The length of the CDR3 is 14 residues. The CDR3 DNA reads TGTGCCAGCAGTTTTGTGGGAGCCAAAAACATTCAGTACTTC. This codes for CASSFVGAKNIQYF.

The sample holds many counts of this clonotype. This chain joins TRBV6-5 and TRBJ1-6; 9 nucleotides agree with TRBD1. The CDR3 totals 16 residues. Germline V gene data show CDR1 as MNHEY and CDR2 as SVGAGI. The V gene end was trimmed by 3 bases and the J gene end by 7 bases; junction bases not matched to a gene: 7. The CDR3 loop is CASSYRGGQGNSPLHF. In nucleotides, the CDR3 is TGTGCCAGCAGTTATAGGGGGGGACAGGGAAATTCACCCCTCCACTTT.